Listed below are T cell receptor beta chains from one sample, sequenced in a study of cytomegalovirus exposure and HLA in healthy donors. The table came from immunoSEQ multiplex PCR; TCRdb's copy has only in-frame clones and leaves some out. Of roughly 240,000 clones detected, approximately 85% appear once; the ten largest clones hold roughly 0.24%. Sequencing was done on a sample of PBMCs. The source is a girl aged 2 to 9 in good health and CMV-seronegative. CDR3s include the opening cysteine and the closing phenylalanine or tryptophan. A D gene is named only where the DNA matches it firmly. Not every row has a clone size; where given, it reads once, few, many or a size class.

j_call: TRBJ2-1
d_call: TRBD2
v_call: TRBV5-1
clone_size: -
cdr3_aa: CASSTRTSGIYNEQFF
cdr3_nt: TGCGCCAGCAGCACTCGGACTAGCGGGATCTACAATGAGCAGTTCTTC

j_call: TRBJ2-5
d_call: TRBD1
v_call: TRBV12-5
clone_size: -
cdr3_aa: CASGLAGTGGETQYF
cdr3_nt: TGTGCTAGTGGTTTGGCCGGGACAGGGGGAGAGACCCAGTACTTC

j_call: TRBJ2-2
d_call: TRBD2
v_call: TRBV11-3
clone_size: -
cdr3_aa: CASSPRTSGNTGELFF
cdr3_nt: TGTGCCAGCAGCCCCAGGACTAGCGGGAACACCGGGGAGCTGTTTTTT

j_call: TRBJ2-1
d_call: -
v_call: TRBV7-3
clone_size: -
cdr3_aa: CASSLSQNSYNEQFF
cdr3_nt: TGTGCCAGCAGCTTAAGCCAGAACTCCTACAATGAGCAGTTCTTC

j_call: TRBJ1-2
d_call: TRBD1
v_call: TRBV19
clone_size: -
cdr3_aa: CASIYDRRDRTGYTF
cdr3_nt: TGTGCCAGTATTTATGATCGACGGGACAGGACAGGCTACACCTTC

j_call: TRBJ2-7
d_call: TRBD2
v_call: TRBV10-3
clone_size: once
cdr3_aa: CAISNSGRASYEQYF
cdr3_nt: TGTGCCATCAGTAATAGCGGGAGGGCCTCCTACGAGCAGTACTTC

j_call: TRBJ2-1
d_call: TRBD2
v_call: TRBV10-1
clone_size: -
cdr3_aa: CASSETIAGGRYNEQFF
cdr3_nt: TGCGCCAGCAGTGAGACGATAGCGGGAGGGCGCTACAATGAGCAGTTCTTC

j_call: TRBJ2-3
d_call: TRBD2
v_call: TRBV5-4
clone_size: -
cdr3_aa: CASSLGLAGSTDTQYF
cdr3_nt: TGTGCCAGCAGCTTGGGACTAGCGGGGAGCACAGATACGCAGTATTTT

j_call: TRBJ1-1
d_call: -
v_call: TRBV5-3
clone_size: -
cdr3_aa: CARSPPGGAFF
cdr3_nt: TGTGCCAGAAGCCCTCCAGGAGGAGCTTTCTTT

j_call: TRBJ2-1
d_call: -
v_call: TRBV5-6
clone_size: -
cdr3_aa: CASSLTGDSSYNEQFF
cdr3_nt: TGTGCCAGCAGCTTGACCGGGGACTCCTCCTACAATGAGCAGTTCTTC

j_call: TRBJ1-2
d_call: -
v_call: TRBV15
clone_size: -
cdr3_aa: CATSRDTANYGYTF
cdr3_nt: TGTGCCACCAGCAGAGATACAGCTAACTATGGCTACACCTTC

j_call: TRBJ1-1
d_call: -
v_call: TRBV4-1
clone_size: -
cdr3_aa: CASSQDIAGAIEAFF
cdr3_nt: TGCGCCAGCAGCCAAGATATCGCGGGGGCCATCGAAGCTTTCTTT

j_call: TRBJ1-2
d_call: -
v_call: TRBV27
clone_size: -
cdr3_aa: CASSYSWTAWDYGYTF
cdr3_nt: TGTGCCAGCAGTTACAGCTGGACAGCCTGGGACTATGGCTACACCTTC

j_call: TRBJ1-2
d_call: TRBD1
v_call: TRBV6-5
clone_size: -
cdr3_aa: CASKKTGTGGIGYTF
cdr3_nt: TGTGCCAGCAAAAAGACCGGGACAGGGGGGATTGGCTACACCTTC

j_call: TRBJ2-2
d_call: TRBD2
v_call: TRBV12-5
clone_size: -
cdr3_aa: CASGWGLGTGELFF
cdr3_nt: TGTGCTAGTGGTTGGGGACTAGGCACCGGGGAGCTGTTTTTT

j_call: TRBJ1-2
d_call: TRBD1
v_call: TRBV5-1
clone_size: -
cdr3_aa: CASSQGTGGKRFYGYTF
cdr3_nt: TGCGCCAGCAGCCAAGGGACAGGGGGAAAGAGGTTCTATGGCTACACCTTC

j_call: TRBJ2-1
d_call: TRBD2
v_call: TRBV7-2
clone_size: once
cdr3_aa: CASSLVSSGADNEQFF
cdr3_nt: TGTGCCAGCAGCTTAGTCTCTAGCGGGGCAGACAATGAGCAGTTCTTC

j_call: TRBJ2-3
d_call: TRBD2
v_call: TRBV4-1
clone_size: -
cdr3_aa: CASSQERAGGITDTQYF
cdr3_nt: TGCGCCAGCAGCCAAGAAAGAGCGGGAGGGATCACGGATACGCAGTATTTT

j_call: TRBJ1-1
d_call: TRBD1
v_call: TRBV18
clone_size: -
cdr3_aa: CASSSTGDATEAFF
cdr3_nt: TGTGCCAGCTCATCCACAGGGGATGCAACTGAAGCTTTCTTT

j_call: TRBJ1-1
d_call: -
v_call: TRBV6-1
clone_size: -
cdr3_aa: CASDPDGRNTEAFF
cdr3_nt: TGTGCCAGCGATCCGGACGGGAGGAACACTGAAGCTTTCTTT

j_call: TRBJ1-1
d_call: TRBD1
v_call: TRBV25-1
clone_size: -
cdr3_aa: CASKGTGQVSEAFF
cdr3_nt: TGTGCCAGCAAAGGGACAGGGCAGGTGTCTGAAGCTTTCTTT

j_call: TRBJ2-5
d_call: -
v_call: TRBV2
clone_size: -
cdr3_aa: CASRDWGYQETQYF
cdr3_nt: TGTGCCAGCCGGGACTGGGGGTATCAAGAGACCCAGTACTTC

j_call: TRBJ1-3
d_call: TRBD1
v_call: TRBV9
clone_size: few
cdr3_aa: CASSVEGAQGNTIYF
cdr3_nt: TGTGCCAGCAGCGTAGAGGGGGCGCAAGGAAACACCATATATTTT

j_call: TRBJ2-7
d_call: -
v_call: TRBV2
clone_size: -
cdr3_aa: CASSEADVVGQRDEQYF
cdr3_nt: TGTGCCAGCAGTGAAGCTGATGTCGTGGGACAACGCGACGAGCAGTACTTC